A single T cell receptor (beta chain) is shown here with its context. The target antigen is unknown. The record originates from a study of T cell responses to AZD1222 COVID-19 vaccine. Clones were read by immunoSEQ multiplex PCR, and TCRdb kept only the in-frame ones, dropping some. Of 70,000 to 95,000 clones in the sample, 85% to 90% were seen once. Study results and caveats: The sample set comprised mostly white British donors with more females, and clonal diversity was possibly underestimated. Spike-spanning, vaccine-associated CD4 TCRs were dominant at 160-218 and 743-854. Nearly half of the spike-specific TCRs reportedly recognize variant regions that carry no mutations.

Trimming took off 5 bases at V and 0 bases at J, with 12 bases between the two ends. This CDR3 comprises 14 residues. The germline CDR1 and CDR2 sequences are SQVTM and ANQGSEA. This TCR came from an adult who received the AZD1222 COVID-19 vaccine. V usage is TRBV29-1 and J usage is TRBJ2-3, with a tentative D call TRBD1 (6 bases). The input for sequencing was peripheral blood, taken 28 days after the second AZD1222 dose. CDR3 protein: CSVLGQSSTDTQYF. CDR3 nucleotides: TGCAGCGTTCTTGGACAGTCTAGCACAGATACGCAGTATTTT.